A selection of T cell receptor beta chains follows, all from one sample in a study of STAT3 mutations in large granular lymphocyte leukemia. The data were produced by immunoSEQ multiplex PCR, yet TCRdb's version contains in-frame clones alone and is incomplete. This table holds roughly 12,000 clones, roughly 85% found once. The sample consisted of peripheral blood mononuclear cells. These receptors were collected from a man older than 75 with T-cell large granular lymphocyte leukemia. Some clones in this sample may be carry-over from other donors' samples. CDR3s include the opening cysteine and the closing phenylalanine or tryptophan. The D gene is left open where the match is weak. Size is omitted from some rows. Given values are once, few, many or a class for expanded clones.

>.|TRBV4-3|.|TRBJ2-7
CASSRERMGYEQYF
TGCGCCAGCAGCCGTGAGAGGATGGGCTACGAGCAGTACTTC
>.|TRBV12-5|TRBD1|TRBJ1-2
CASGGDRVVGNGYTF
TGTGCTAGTGGGGGGGACAGGGTAGTAGGAAATGGCTACACCTTC
>once|TRBV28|.|TRBJ1-3
CASSLGGTGNTIYF
TGTGCCAGCAGTTTAGGGGGAACTGGAAACACCATATATTTT
>.|TRBV6-5|.|TRBJ2-7
CASSLSQGYEQYF
TGTGCCAGCAGTTTATCACAGGGCTACGAGCAGTACTTC
>.|TRBV4-3|.|TRBJ1-2
CASSQDLADLNYGYTF
TGCGCCAGCAGCCAAGATCTGGCAGATTTAAACTATGGCTACACCTTC
>.|TRBV6-5|.|TRBJ1-1
CASSPQRRNTEAFF
TGTGCCAGCAGCCCCCAACGGAGGAACACTGAAGCTTTCTTT
>.|TRBV29-1|.|TRBJ1-4
CSVDGAPDEKLFF
TGCAGCGTTGATGGGGCCCCTGATGAAAAACTGTTTTTT
>few|TRBV20-1|.|TRBJ2-1
CSATRGNEQFF
TGCAGTGCAACACGGGGGAATGAGCAGTTCTTC
>.|TRBV11-2|.|TRBJ1-6
CASSLAVRNSPLHF
TGTGCCAGCAGCTTAGCGGTGAGGAATTCACCCCTCCACTTT
>.|TRBV2|.|TRBJ1-1
CASSQGGTEAFF
TGTGCCAGCAGTCAGGGCGGGACTGAAGCTTTCTTT
>.|TRBV29-1|.|TRBJ2-2
CSGRGWGTGELFF
TGCAGCGGCCGAGGATGGGGCACCGGGGAGCTGTTTTTT
>.|TRBV5-1|.|TRBJ2-2
CASSLYPRGGTGELFF
TGCGCCAGCAGCTTATACCCCAGGGGAGGCACCGGGGAGCTGTTTTTT
>.|TRBV15|.|TRBJ2-5
CATSRDPPASGETQYF
TGTGCCACCAGCAGAGACCCCCCCGCGAGCGGAGAGACCCAGTACTTC
>.|TRBV5-5|.|TRBJ1-5
CASRRDNRQPQHF
TGTGCCAGCAGACGTGACAATCGTCAGCCCCAGCATTTT
>.|TRBV7-2|TRBD2|TRBJ2-3
CASIPRGGAGSTDTQYF
TGTGCCAGCATCCCTCGGGGGGGGGCCGGGTCCACAGATACGCAGTATTTT
>.|TRBV19|TRBD1|TRBJ1-2
CASSSMGTGGLTF
TGTGCCAGTAGTAGTATGGGGACAGGGGGCCTCACCTTC
>.|TRBV5-1|.|TRBJ2-7
CASSLEGGGIYEQYF
TGCGCCAGCAGCTTGGAAGGCGGAGGGATCTATGAGCAGTACTTC
>.|TRBV6-6|TRBD1|TRBJ2-7
CASSAVRGPSYEQYF
TGTGCCAGCAGCGCCGTGAGGGGGCCATCCTACGAGCAGTACTTC
>.|TRBV6-5|.|TRBJ1-6
CASSYQAGLVSPLHF
TGTGCCAGCAGTTACCAGGCAGGGTTGGTTTCACCCCTCCACTTT
>.|TRBV5-4|TRBD2|TRBJ2-2
CASSLVGGGANTGELFF
TGTGCCAGCAGCCTCGTCGGCGGGGGTGCGAACACCGGGGAGCTGTTTTTT
>.|TRBV5-6|.|TRBJ2-6
CASSLAGRAHSGANVLTF
TGTGCCAGCAGCTTGGCGGGCAGGGCCCACTCTGGGGCCAACGTCCTGACTTTC
>.|TRBV11-2|TRBD2|TRBJ2-7
CASSFQRGGFEQYF
TGTGCCAGCAGCTTTCAGCGGGGGGGCTTTGAGCAGTACTTC
>few|TRBV5-1|.|TRBJ1-1
CASSFWGDEAFF
TGCGCCAGCAGCTTTTGGGGGGATGAAGCTTTCTTT
>.|TRBV7-9|TRBD1|TRBJ1-5
CASSKGTGVNQPQHF
TGTGCCAGCAGCAAAGGGACAGGGGTCAATCAGCCCCAGCATTTT
>once|TRBV4-1|TRBD1|TRBJ1-5
CASSQDLGGGAGSNQPQHF
TGCGCCAGCAGCCAAGATCTTGGAGGGGGCGCGGGTAGCAATCAGCCCCAGCATTTT
>medium-sized|TRBV27|.|TRBJ1-3
CASSPQISSSPIYF
TGTGCCAGCAGTCCACAGATAAGTTCCAGTCCCATATATTTT
>few|TRBV9|TRBD1|TRBJ2-5
CASSGGQGAGETQYF
TGTGCCAGCAGCGGGGGACAGGGGGCAGGGGAGACCCAGTACTTC